Sequencing of this TCR beta chain was carried out in a study of cytomegalovirus exposure and HLA in healthy donors. Primers included in the PCR were 60 Vbeta and 13 Jbeta primers. Sequencing was performed with immunoSEQ multiplex PCR; in TCRdb, only in-frame clones are kept and a portion is missing. The sample contains 80,000 to 130,000 clones, about three quarters of which appear only once. A few counts support this clone. With 5 bases clipped from V and 2 bases from J, the junction kept 5 bases outside the gene matches. Germline V lookup: CDR1 SGHRS, CDR2 YFSETQ. The CDR3 is made up of 14 amino acids.

The rearrangement joins TRBV5-1 to TRBJ2-3, with 7 bases matching TRBD2. The sequenced material came from PBMCs. This TCR derives from a male donor in good health and CMV-seropositive. The CDR3 sequence is CASRVGGITDTQYF. CDR3 in DNA: TGCGCCAGCAGGGTCGGGGGGATCACAGATACGCAGTATTTT.